This TCR beta chain was obtained from a study of blood T cell repertoires in COVID-19 (dated by TCRdb to about 2020). Some background on the complete study: Samples covering the acute and convalescent phases of COVID-19 were provided by collaborators in the United States, Italy and Spain. The prospective study material was composed of cDNA or gDNA derived from T cells, B-cell-depleted T cells, or PBMCs. The dataset comprised deeply sampled blood TCRbeta repertoires from subjects exposed to, actively infected with, or recovered from COVID-19. A freely available public database, intended as a resource for researchers studying the immune response to SARS-CoV-2, is where the repertoires were released. The samples were drawn from two sources: the first 160 participants of the ongoing ImmuneRACE study, and 1,000 to 1,500 subjects contributed by 6 global collaborators. A de-identified subject ID, COVID-19 status, age in years and sex were almost always included in the sample metadata. Where available, HLA class I and class II types were obtained from metadata supplied by the sample provider rather than from assay-based typing.

Sequences DFQATT (CDR1) and SNEGSKA (CDR2) are obtained from the germline V gene (reference sequence). V drops 6 bases and J drops 4 bases, leaving 9 bases in between. From the cysteine through the phenylalanine, the CDR3 covers 11 amino acids. The only DNA kept is the CDR3, 33 bases in frame from the first base. Results and caveats for the whole study, not just this receptor: The quantity of clinical and demographic metadata differed by source and by participant and was supplied without curation.

TCRbeta CDR3 regions were amplified from genomic DNA by means of the immunoSEQ Assay, a bias-controlled multiplex PCR. Turning to the authors' computational methods: Within the assay, amplification of reference gene primers was used to estimate how many nucleated cells each sample contained. To quantify the absolute abundance of each unique TCRbeta CDR3 rearrangement, sequence reads were collapsed and filtered. Productive Simpson clonality was computed per sample as the square root of Simpson's diversity index over productive rearrangements. TCRdb mirrors the immuneACCESS table, restricted to in-frame sequences. Some clones are absent from its copies; in checked studies, under half trace to an unresolved V gene, and the reason for the others is unknown. V and J calls and clone size come straight from that table; D and trimming were deduced from the DNA. This sample has some 66,000 clones in its table, and approximately 94% of those were observed once. Clones ranked in the top ten supply 2.9% of the sample.

A note on this clone: The antigen it binds to is not known. One base away there is no much larger clone; base qualities are not given. Other nucleotide sequences in the sample specify the same CDR3.

The collaborating institutions used their own protocols to collect whole blood in K2EDTA tubes. For TCRbeta analysis, collaborators shipped samples in one of three forms: frozen whole blood, isolated PBMCs, or DNA extracted from either of those sample types. The sample comprised peripheral blood. The chain is made from TRBV20-1 and TRBJ2-5; no D gene call is confident. This TCR came from a man aged 70-80 years with active COVID-19. The base sequence is TGCAGTGCCGTTAGAGGAGAGACCCAGTACTTC. Translation gives CSAVRGETQYF.